These 8 T cell receptor beta chains were all obtained from the same sample, sequenced in a study of blood T cell repertoires in COVID-19. Sequencing used immunoSEQ multiplex PCR; TCRdb keeps in-frame clones, though not all of them. The sample lists about 270,000 clones, about four fifths occurring once. The sequenced sample consisted of peripheral blood. All receptors derive from a man aged 80 or over with acute or convalescent COVID-19.

The gene calls are TRBV7-8 and TRBJ2-1; 7 nucleotides align to TRBD1. V gave up 5 bases and J gave up 6 bases; unmatched junction bases: 10. Germline assignment: CDR1 SGHVS and CDR2 FQNEAQ. This CDR3 region has 15 residues. The CDR3 sequence: CASSTRQGKVNEQFF. CDR3 DNA sequence: TGTGCCAGCAGCACCCGACAGGGAAAGGTCAATGAGCAGTTCTTC.

This chain connects TRBV5-1 to TRBJ2-1, with unresolved D. The CDR3 runs to 15 residues. V gave up 3 bases and J gave up 0 bases, with 10 bases separating them. In germline, CDR1 is SGHRS, CDR2 YFSETQ. The CDR3 nucleotides read TGCGCCAGCAGCTCGTCGCTCAGCTCCTACAATGAGCAGTTCTTC. Residues: CASSSSLSSYNEQFF.

CDR3 sequence (DNA): TGTGCCAGCAGTTTAGCGGGGATTGGCTACACCTTC. It specifies CASSLAGIGYTF. The chain links TRBV28 to TRBJ1-2, with D unclear. The CDR3 is made up of 12 amino acids. From germline, CDR1 is MDHEN and CDR2 SYDVKM. V gave up 2 bases and J gave up 7 bases, with 8 bases separating them.

This clone was seen a single time. The chain recombines TRBV20-1 with TRBJ1-2, with D unclear. This CDR3 is 13 amino acids long. Germline V CDR1 and CDR2: DFQATT, SNEGSKA (reference sequence). Trimming took off 6 bases at V and 1 base at J, with 12 bases between the two ends. CDR3 bases: TGCAGTGCCAGTGTAGTTGTTAACTATGGCTACACCTTC. Translating gives CSASVVVNYGYTF.

The rearrangement uses TRBV6-1 and TRBJ2-1; tentative D call: TRBD1 (5 bases). This CDR3 comprises 18 residues. V shed 0 bases and J shed 3 bases, with 18 bases lying between them. Germline-derived CDR1 and CDR2 are MNHNS and SASEGT. The CDR3 reads CASSEARTGTFGYNEQFF. The CDR3 region has the DNA TGTGCCAGCAGTGAAGCGCGAACAGGAACCTTCGGCTACAATGAGCAGTTCTTC.

DNA for the CDR3: TGTGCCAGCAGTTACTCCTTGGCCGGGACAGGGAGGCCCCTCCACTTT. Its translation: CASSYSLAGTGRPLHF. V is TRBV6-6 and J is TRBJ1-6; TRBD1 matches 9 bases. Looked up from germline, CDR1 is MNHNY and CDR2 is SVGAGI (reference sequence). V lost 0 bases, J lost 13 bases, and 10 bases stayed unmatched. This CDR3 region has 16 residues.

V and J are TRBV4-1 and TRBJ2-7; 10 bases match TRBD1. CDR3 length: 15 residues. With 3 bases clipped from V and 1 base from J, the junction kept 3 bases outside the gene matches. CDR1 MGHRA and CDR2 YSYEKL come from the germline V gene. DNA of the CDR3: TGCGCCAGCAGCCAGGGGACAGGGGCTTCCTACGAGCAGTACTTC. Translating gives CASSQGTGASYEQYF.

DNA for the CDR3: TGCGCCAGCCTACCTACTAGCGGGGACCCCTCCGAGCAGTACTTC. Translating it yields CASLPTSGDPSEQYF. The chain carries TRBV5-1 and TRBJ2-7, with 10 bases aligning to TRBD2. Trimming cost V 7 bases and J 6 bases; bases outside gene matches: 13. Per the germline V gene, CDR1 is SGHRS and CDR2 is YFSETQ. CDR3 length: 15 amino acids.